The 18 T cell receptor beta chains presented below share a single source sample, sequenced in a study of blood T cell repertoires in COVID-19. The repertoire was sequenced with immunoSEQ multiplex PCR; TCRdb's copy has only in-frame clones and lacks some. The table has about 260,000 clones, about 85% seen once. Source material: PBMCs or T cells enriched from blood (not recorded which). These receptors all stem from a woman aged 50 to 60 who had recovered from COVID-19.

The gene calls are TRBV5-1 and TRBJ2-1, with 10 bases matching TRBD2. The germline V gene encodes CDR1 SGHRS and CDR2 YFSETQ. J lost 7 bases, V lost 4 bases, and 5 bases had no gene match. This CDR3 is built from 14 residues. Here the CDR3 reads CASSPSGGANEQFF. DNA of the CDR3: TGCGCCAGCAGCCCTAGCGGGGGTGCGAATGAGCAGTTCTTC.

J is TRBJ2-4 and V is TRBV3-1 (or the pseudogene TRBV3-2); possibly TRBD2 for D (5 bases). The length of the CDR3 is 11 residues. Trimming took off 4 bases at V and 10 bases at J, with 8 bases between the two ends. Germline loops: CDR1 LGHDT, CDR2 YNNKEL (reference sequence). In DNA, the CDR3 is TGTGCCAGCAGCCGAGGAGGAATTCAGTACTTC. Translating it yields CASSRGGIQYF.

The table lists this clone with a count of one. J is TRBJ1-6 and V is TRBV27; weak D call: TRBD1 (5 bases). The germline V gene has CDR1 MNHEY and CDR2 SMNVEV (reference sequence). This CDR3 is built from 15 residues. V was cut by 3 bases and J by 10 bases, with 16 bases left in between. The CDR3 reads CASSFWGARNSPLHF. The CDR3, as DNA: TGTGCCAGCAGTTTTTGGGGCGCAAGGAACTCACCCCTCCACTTT.

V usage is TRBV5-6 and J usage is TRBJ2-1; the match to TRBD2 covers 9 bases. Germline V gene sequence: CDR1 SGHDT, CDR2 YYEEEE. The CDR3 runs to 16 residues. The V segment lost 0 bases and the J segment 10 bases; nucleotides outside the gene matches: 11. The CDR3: CASSLGLSLAGLEQFF. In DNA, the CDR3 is TGTGCCAGCAGCTTGGGTCTATCGCTAGCGGGATTAGAGCAGTTCTTC.

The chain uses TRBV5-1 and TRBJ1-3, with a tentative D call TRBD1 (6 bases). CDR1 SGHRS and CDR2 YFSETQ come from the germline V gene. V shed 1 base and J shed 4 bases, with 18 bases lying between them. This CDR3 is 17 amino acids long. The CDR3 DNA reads TGCGCCAGCAGCTTGTTGGGGGCCGGTCAAGGAGGAAACACCATATATTTT. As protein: CASSLLGAGQGGNTIYF.

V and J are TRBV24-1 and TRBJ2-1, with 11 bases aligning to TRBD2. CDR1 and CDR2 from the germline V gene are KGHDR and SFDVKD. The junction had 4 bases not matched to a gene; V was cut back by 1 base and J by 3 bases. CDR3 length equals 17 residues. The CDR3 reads CATSDFGTSGSYNEQFF. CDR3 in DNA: TGTGCCACCAGTGATTTCGGTACTAGCGGGAGCTACAATGAGCAGTTCTTC.

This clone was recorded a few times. As DNA, the CDR3 is TGCGCCAGCAGCTACGGGACAGCCTACGAGCAGTACTTC. Residues: CASSYGTAYEQYF. The chain carries TRBV5-1 and TRBJ2-7, with 7 bases lining up with TRBD1. The CDR3 consists of 13 residues. Per germline, CDR1 SGHRS and CDR2 YFSETQ. The V segment lost 3 bases and the J segment 2 bases; nucleotides outside the gene matches: 2.

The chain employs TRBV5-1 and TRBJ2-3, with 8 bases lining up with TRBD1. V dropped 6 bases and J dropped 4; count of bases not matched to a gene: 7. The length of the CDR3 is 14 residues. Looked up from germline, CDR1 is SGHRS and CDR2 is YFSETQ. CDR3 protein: CASTGQGPPDTQYF. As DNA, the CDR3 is TGCGCCAGCACCGGACAGGGCCCCCCAGATACGCAGTATTTT. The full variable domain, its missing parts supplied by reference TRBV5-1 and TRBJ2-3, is KAGVTQTPRYLIKTRGQQVTLSCSPISGHRSVSWYQQTPGQGLQFLFEYFSETQRNKGNFPGRFSGRQFSNSRSEMNVSTLELGDSALYLCASTGQGPPDTQYFGPGTRLTVL.

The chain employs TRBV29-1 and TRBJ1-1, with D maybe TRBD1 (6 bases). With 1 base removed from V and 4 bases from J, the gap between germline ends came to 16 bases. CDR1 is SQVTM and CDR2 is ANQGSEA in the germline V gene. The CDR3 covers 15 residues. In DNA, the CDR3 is TGCAGCGTTGAAGTAAGGGCCCGAGGGGGCACTGAAGCTTTCTTT. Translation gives CSVEVRARGGTEAFF.

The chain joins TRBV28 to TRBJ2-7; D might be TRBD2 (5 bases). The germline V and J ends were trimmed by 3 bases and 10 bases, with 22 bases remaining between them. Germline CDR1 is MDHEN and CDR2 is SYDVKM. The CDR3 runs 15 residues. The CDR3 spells CASSFRFGEGIEQYF. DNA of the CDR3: TGTGCCAGCAGTTTCCGATTCGGGGAAGGCATAGAACAGTACTTC.

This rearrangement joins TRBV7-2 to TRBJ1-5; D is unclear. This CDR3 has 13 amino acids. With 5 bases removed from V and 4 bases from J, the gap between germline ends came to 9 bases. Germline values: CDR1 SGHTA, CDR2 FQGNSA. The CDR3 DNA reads TGTGCCAGCAGCCCTACGATGAATCAGCCCCAGCATTTT. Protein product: CASSPTMNQPQHF.

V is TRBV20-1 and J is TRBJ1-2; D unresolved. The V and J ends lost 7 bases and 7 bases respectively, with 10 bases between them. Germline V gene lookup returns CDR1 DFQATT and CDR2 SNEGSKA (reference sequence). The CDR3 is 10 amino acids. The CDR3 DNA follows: TGCAGTGTCGGCGGGAGTGGCTACACCTTC. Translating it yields CSVGGSGYTF.

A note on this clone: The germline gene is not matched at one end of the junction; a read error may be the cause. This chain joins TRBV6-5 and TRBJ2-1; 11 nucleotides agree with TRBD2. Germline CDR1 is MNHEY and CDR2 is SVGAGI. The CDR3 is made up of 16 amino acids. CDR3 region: CASSLAGTSGYSEQFF. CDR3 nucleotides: TGTGCCAGCAGTTTAGCCGGGACTAGCGGCTACAGTGAGCAGTTCTTC.

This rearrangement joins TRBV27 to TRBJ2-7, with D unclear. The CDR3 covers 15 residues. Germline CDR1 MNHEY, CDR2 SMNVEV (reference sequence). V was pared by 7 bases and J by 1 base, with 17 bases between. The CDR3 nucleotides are TGTGCCAGCAAGTCGCCCGACTTGGCGTCCTACGAGCAGTACTTC. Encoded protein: CASKSPDLASYEQYF.

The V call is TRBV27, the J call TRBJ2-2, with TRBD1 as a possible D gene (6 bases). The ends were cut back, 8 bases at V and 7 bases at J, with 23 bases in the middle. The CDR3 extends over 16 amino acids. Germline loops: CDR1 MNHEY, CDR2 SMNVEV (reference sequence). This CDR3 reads CASRPGQGTRGGELFF. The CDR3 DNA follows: TGTGCCAGCCGTCCGGGGCAGGGGACCCGGGGCGGGGAGCTGTTTTTT.

This chain's CDR3 is CASGRAGGPYEQYF. CDR3 DNA sequence: TGTGCCAGCGGAAGGGCGGGAGGGCCCTACGAGCAGTACTTC. The V call is TRBV14, the J call TRBJ2-7, with 9 bases identical to TRBD2. The J segment lost 2 bases and the V segment lost 8 bases, leaving 7 bases of the junction unmatched. The CDR3 runs to 14 residues. Germline CDR1 reads SGHDN; CDR2 reads FVKESK. The full variable domain, its missing parts supplied by reference TRBV14 and TRBJ2-7, is EAGVTQFPSHSVIEKGQTVTLRCDPISGHDNLYWYRRVMGKEIKFLLHFVKESKQDESGMPNNRFLAERTGGTYSTLKVQPAELEDSGVYFCASGRAGGPYEQYFGPGTRLTVT.

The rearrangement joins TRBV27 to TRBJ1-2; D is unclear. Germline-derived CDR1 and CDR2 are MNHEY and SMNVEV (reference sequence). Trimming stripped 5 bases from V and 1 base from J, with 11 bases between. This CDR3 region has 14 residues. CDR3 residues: CASSTAGGNYGYTF. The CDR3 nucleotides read TGTGCCAGCAGTACCGCCGGAGGTAACTATGGCTACACCTTC.

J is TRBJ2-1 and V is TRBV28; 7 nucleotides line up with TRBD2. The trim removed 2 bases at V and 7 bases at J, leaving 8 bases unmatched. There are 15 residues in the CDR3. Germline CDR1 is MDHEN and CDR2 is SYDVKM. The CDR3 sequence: CASSLAGDGRNEQFF. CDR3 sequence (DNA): TGTGCCAGCAGTTTAGCGGGAGATGGGCGGAATGAGCAGTTCTTC.